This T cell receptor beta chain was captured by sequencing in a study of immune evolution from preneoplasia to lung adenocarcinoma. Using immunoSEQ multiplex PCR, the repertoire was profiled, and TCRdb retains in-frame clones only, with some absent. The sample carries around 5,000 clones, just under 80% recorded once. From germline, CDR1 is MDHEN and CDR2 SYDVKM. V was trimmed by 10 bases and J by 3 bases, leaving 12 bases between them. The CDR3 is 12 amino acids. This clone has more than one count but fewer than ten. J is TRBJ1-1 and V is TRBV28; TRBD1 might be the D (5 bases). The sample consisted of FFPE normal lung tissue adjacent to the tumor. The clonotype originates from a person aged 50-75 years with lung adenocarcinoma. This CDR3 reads CATRTRYTEAFF. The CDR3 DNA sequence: TGTGCCACTCGGACACGTTACACTGAAGCTTTCTTT.